These 27 T cell receptor beta chains came from one sample sequenced in a study of T cell responses to AZD1222 COVID-19 vaccine. Libraries were prepared by immunoSEQ multiplex PCR; TCRdb keeps only in-frame clonotypes and omits some of them. The sample lists approximately 100,000 clones, roughly 86% seen once, with about 1.5% in the top ten. This sample comprised peripheral blood, obtained on day 0 of AZD1222 vaccination. These receptors all stem from an adult in good health.

Here the CDR3 reads CASSYSKGTLYSNQPQHF. DNA for the CDR3: TGTGCCAGCAGTTACTCGAAGGGGACACTTTATAGCAATCAGCCCCAGCATTTT. This chain uses TRBV6-2 or TRBV6-3 with TRBJ1-5, with a possible D match to TRBD1 (6 bases). Germline CDR1 and CDR2: MNHEY and SVGEGT. This CDR3 is 18 amino acids long. The V gene lost 0 bases and the J gene lost 0 bases, with 15 bases spanning the gap.

This chain links TRBV21-1 with TRBJ1-3; the tabulated D call, TRBD1, remains unverified against the DNA. TRBV21-1 has pseudogene status. This CDR3 region has 14 residues. This CDR3 reads CASVHRGRRNTIYF. DNA for the CDR3: TGTGCCAGCGTCCACAGGGGGAGGAGAAACACCATATATTTT.

CDR3 sequence (DNA): TGTGCCAGCAGTTTATGGGGGGACAGGGATAATGAAAAACTGTTTTTT. It is translated as CASSLWGDRDNEKLFF. This chain links TRBV28 with TRBJ1-4; 9 nucleotides line up with TRBD1. This CDR3 region has 16 residues. The V gene end was trimmed by 0 bases and the J gene end by 4 bases; junction bases not matched to a gene: 3. Germline V gene lookup returns CDR1 MDHEN and CDR2 SYDVKM.

The chain links TRBV2 to TRBJ2-2; D may be TRBD1 (6 bases). Germline CDR1 reads SNHLY; CDR2 reads FYNNEI. Trimming pared 5 bases from V and 7 bases from J, leaving 14 bases between. This CDR3 has 14 amino acids. The CDR3 DNA is TGTGCCAGCAGTTACAGGGTAGGAATCGGGGAGCTGTTTTTT. It translates to CASSYRVGIGELFF.

This chain links TRBV28 with TRBJ1-2; 8 nucleotides line up with TRBD1. Germline CDR1 MDHEN, CDR2 SYDVKM. This CDR3 comprises 13 residues. V lost 8 bases and J lost 7; bases outside the gene matches: 9. The chain's CDR3 is CASGLQGGSGYTF. In nucleotides, the CDR3 is TGTGCCAGCGGCCTACAGGGGGGCAGTGGCTACACCTTC.

The chain recombines TRBV19 with TRBJ2-1; TRBD1 aligns across 7 bases. Germline V gene sequence: CDR1 LNHDA, CDR2 SQIVND (reference sequence). CDR3 length: 17 amino acids. Trimming took 5 bases from V and 0 from J; bases not matched to a gene: 10. CDR3 loop: CASSLSTGTSSYNEQFF. The CDR3 DNA sequence: TGTGCCAGTAGTCTCTCGACAGGGACCAGCTCCTACAATGAGCAGTTCTTC.

In this sample, this clone turned up once. The chain joins TRBV28 to TRBJ1-2; TRBD1 aligns across 7 bases. The CDR3 totals 13 residues. V lost 9 bases and J lost 5; bases outside the gene matches: 9. Germline CDR1 reads MDHEN; CDR2 reads SYDVKM. CDR3 sequence (DNA): TGTGCCAGTGGAAAACAGGGGTTATATGGCTACACCTTC. It is translated as CASGKQGLYGYTF.

The chain is built from TRBV5-1 and TRBJ2-6; D possibly matches TRBD1 or TRBD2 (7 bases each). Germline V gene data show CDR1 as SGHRS and CDR2 as YFSETQ. The CDR3 is 18 residues long. V lost 0 bases and J lost 0, with 13 bases in between. CDR3 residues: CASSLGGGGSSGANVLTF. The CDR3 DNA sequence: TGCGCCAGCAGCTTGGGAGGGGGCGGGAGCTCTGGGGCCAACGTCCTGACTTTC.

The chain couples TRBV29-1 to TRBJ2-7; TRBD2 matches 7 bases. The germline CDR1 and CDR2 sequences are SQVTM and ANQGSEA. Trimming removed 4 bases from V and 3 bases from J; junction bases left unmatched: 15. The CDR3 totals 16 residues. The CDR3 DNA sequence: TGCAGCGTTGGGGGGGTAGCGGGCGGCGACGGCTACGAGCAGTACTTC. Its protein is CSVGGVAGGDGYEQYF.

This chain connects TRBV10-2 to TRBJ1-1; the match to TRBD1 covers 12 bases. The CDR3 consists of 14 residues. The J segment lost 4 bases and the V segment lost 8 bases, leaving 5 bases of the junction unmatched. Per germline, CDR1 WSHSY and CDR2 SAAADI. This chain's CDR3 is CASLGTGGVTEAFF. CDR3 nucleotide sequence: TGCGCCAGCCTGGGGACAGGGGGCGTCACTGAAGCTTTCTTT.

The chain joins TRBV5-4 to TRBJ1-2; TRBD1 might be the D (6 bases). The V end was cut by 5 bases, the J end by 2 bases, with 10 bases between. Germline-derived CDR1 and CDR2 are SGHNT and YYREEE (reference sequence). This CDR3 spans 13 amino acids. The chain's CDR3 is CASRSTGNYGYTF. CDR3 nucleotides: TGTGCCAGCAGGTCGACAGGCAACTATGGCTACACCTTC.

The gene calls are TRBV5-5 and TRBJ2-6; 8 nucleotides line up with TRBD1. This CDR3 has 16 amino acids. CDR1 SGHKS and CDR2 YYEKEE come from the germline V gene (reference sequence). The ends lost 4 bases at V and 3 bases at J; junction bases unmatched: 6. The CDR3 here is CASSPRQGNGANVLTF. As DNA, the CDR3 is TGTGCCAGCAGCCCCAGACAGGGGAATGGGGCCAACGTCCTGACTTTC.

The rearrangement links TRBV5-4 to TRBJ1-3; D is perhaps TRBD1 (5 bases). The CDR3 covers 16 residues. Germline CDR1 SGHNT, CDR2 YYREEE (reference sequence). Trimming shortened V by 1 base and J by 0 bases, and 11 bases separated the two germline ends. The CDR3 DNA is TGTGCCAGCAGCTTGAATAGGGGAGGCTCTGGAAACACCATATATTTT. It specifies CASSLNRGGSGNTIYF.

The chain recombines TRBV28 with TRBJ1-5; TRBD1 matches at 9 bases. Germline trimming cut 10 bases from V and 2 bases from J; bases unmatched to any gene: 12. The CDR3 runs to 16 residues. Per the germline V gene, CDR1 is MDHEN and CDR2 is SYDVKM. CDR3 residues: CATIKQGARGNQPQHF. CDR3 coding DNA: TGTGCCACCATCAAACAGGGGGCGAGGGGCAATCAGCCCCAGCATTTT.

CDR3 residues: CASSIGLEQFF. As DNA, the CDR3 is TGTGCCAGTAGTATAGGTCTGGAGCAGTTCTTC. The chain recombines TRBV19 with TRBJ2-1; no clear D. Trimming pared 1 base from V and 10 bases from J, leaving 5 bases between. From germline, CDR1 is LNHDA and CDR2 SQIVND (reference sequence). The CDR3 is 11 amino acids.

The J gene is TRBJ1-1, the V gene TRBV10-3; D is perhaps TRBD1 (6 bases). Germline loops: CDR1 ENHRY, CDR2 SYGVKD. Trimming shortened V by 6 bases and J by 5 bases, and 13 bases separated the two germline ends. The CDR3 covers 13 residues. The CDR3 bases are TGTGCCATCAGGACCAGGGGAGAAACTGAAGCTTTCTTT. Protein sequence: CAIRTRGETEAFF.

J is TRBJ1-1 and V is TRBV29-1, with no clear D. The germline V gene has CDR1 SQVTM and CDR2 ANQGSEA. Trimming pared 4 bases from V and 8 bases from J, leaving 23 bases between. This CDR3 has 15 residues. CDR3 sequence (DNA): TGCAGCGTTGGGCTCAGGATAGATGGAGGCAAAGAAGCTTTCTTT. Protein: CSVGLRIDGGKEAFF.

In nucleotides, the CDR3 is TGTGCCAGCAGTTACTCGTCCCCGGGGGCTACCTACGAGCAGTACTTC. Its translation is CASSYSSPGATYEQYF. The chain combines TRBV6-5 with TRBJ2-7, with D possibly being TRBD1 or TRBD2 (6 bases each). V was clipped by 0 bases and J by 2 bases, with 14 bases between them. Germline V CDR1 and CDR2: MNHEY, SVGAGI. The CDR3 is 16 amino acids.

The chain combines TRBV5-4 with TRBJ2-1, with 7 nucleotides matching TRBD1. CDR1 and CDR2 from the germline V gene are SGHNT and YYREEE (reference sequence). With 1 base clipped from V and 4 bases from J, the junction kept 5 bases outside the gene matches. CDR3 length: 15 residues. The DNA for the CDR3 is TGTGCCAGCAGCTTGAGCAGGACAGGATACAATGAGCAGTTCTTC. Residues: CASSLSRTGYNEQFF.

This chain joins TRBV18 and TRBJ2-3, with TRBD2 matching over 9 bases. In germline, CDR1 is KGHSH, CDR2 LQKENI. V lost 5 bases to trimming and J lost 6 bases; unmatched junction nucleotides: 6. This CDR3 has 14 amino acids. CDR3 DNA: TGTGCCAGCTCAATAGCGGGAGCGGGTGATACGCAGTATTTT. Amino acid sequence: CASSIAGAGDTQYF.

The V gene is TRBV6-5, the J gene TRBJ2-2, with a possible D match to TRBD2 (5 bases). With 10 bases removed from V and 0 bases from J, the gap between germline ends came to 12 bases. The CDR3 has 14 amino acids. Germline V gene lookup returns CDR1 MNHEY and CDR2 SVGAGI. In DNA form, the CDR3 reads TGTGCCATTTTGATGGGAGCGAACACCGGGGAGCTGTTTTTT. This gives the protein CAILMGANTGELFF.

This rearrangement joins TRBV7-2 to TRBJ2-7, with D unclear. This CDR3 contains 12 residues. The V and J ends lost 3 bases and 6 bases respectively, with 9 bases between them. CDR1 is SGHTA, CDR2 FQGNSA, per germline. CDR3 coding DNA: TGTGCCAGCAGCTTGACCCCGGGCGAGCAGTACTTC. Translating it yields CASSLTPGEQYF. The complete variable domain, with remaining parts taken from reference TRBV7-2 and TRBJ2-7, reads GAGVSQSPSNKVTEKGKDVELRCDPISGHTALYWYRQSLGQGLEFLIYFQGNSAPDKSGLPSDRFSAERTGGSVSTLTIQRTQQEDSAVYLCASSLTPGEQYFGPGTRLTVT.

V usage is TRBV19 and J usage is TRBJ2-7; TRBD2 matches 13 bases. Germline V lookup: CDR1 LNHDA, CDR2 SQIVND (reference sequence). The CDR3 is 14 residues long. J was trimmed by 6 bases and V by 5 bases; bases with no gene match: 4. The DNA for the CDR3 is TGTGCCAGTAGTTTCGGACTAGCGGGAGTCGAGCAGTACTTC. Protein sequence: CASSFGLAGVEQYF.

Only a few counts were recorded for this clone. The CDR3 sequence: CASSPGTGAYQPQHF. As DNA, the CDR3 is TGTGCCAGCAGCCCCGGGACAGGGGCATATCAGCCCCAGCATTTT. This rearrangement joins TRBV6-5 to TRBJ1-5; 10 bases are a match to TRBD1. CDR1 is MNHEY and CDR2 is SVGAGI in the germline V gene. J gave up 5 bases and V 6 bases, and 7 bases lay outside the gene matches. The CDR3 is made up of 15 amino acids.

J is TRBJ2-3 and V is TRBV27; TRBD2 matches 7 bases. The CDR3 sequence is 14 residues long. With V trimmed by 8 bases and J by 4 bases, 9 bases remained unmatched. In germline, CDR1 is MNHEY, CDR2 SMNVEV (reference sequence). In nucleotides, the CDR3 is TGTGCCAGCTACGCGGCGGGAGCCTCAGATACGCAGTATTTT. This translates into CASYAAGASDTQYF.

V gene TRBV24-1 combines with J gene TRBJ2-5; 14 positions match TRBD2. Germline assignment: CDR1 KGHDR and CDR2 SFDVKD. CDR3 size: 15 residues. Trimming cost V 10 bases and J 4 bases; bases outside gene matches: 7. CDR3 DNA: TGTGCCACTTCCCTAGGACTAGCGGGAGGAGAGACCCAGTACTTC. Protein product: CATSLGLAGGETQYF.

This chain's CDR3 is CASSNPGQGVDGYTF. The CDR3 region has the DNA TGTGCCAGCAGCAACCCGGGACAGGGGGTCGATGGCTACACCTTC. The V gene is TRBV5-4, the J gene TRBJ1-2; 11 nucleotides align to TRBD1. J gave up 6 bases and V 4 bases, and 8 bases lay outside the gene matches. The CDR3 totals 15 residues. The germline gives CDR1 SGHNT, CDR2 YYREEE (reference sequence).